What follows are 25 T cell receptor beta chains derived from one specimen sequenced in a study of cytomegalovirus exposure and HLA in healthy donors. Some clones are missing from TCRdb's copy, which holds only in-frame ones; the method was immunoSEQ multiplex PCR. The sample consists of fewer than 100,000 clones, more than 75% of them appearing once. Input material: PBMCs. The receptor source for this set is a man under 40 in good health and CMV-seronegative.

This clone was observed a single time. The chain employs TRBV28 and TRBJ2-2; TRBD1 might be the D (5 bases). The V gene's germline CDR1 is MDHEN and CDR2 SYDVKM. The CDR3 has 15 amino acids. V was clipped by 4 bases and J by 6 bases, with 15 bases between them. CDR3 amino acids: CASSYQGAVAGELFF. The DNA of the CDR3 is TGTGCCAGCAGTTATCAGGGTGCCGTCGCCGGGGAGCTGTTTTTT.

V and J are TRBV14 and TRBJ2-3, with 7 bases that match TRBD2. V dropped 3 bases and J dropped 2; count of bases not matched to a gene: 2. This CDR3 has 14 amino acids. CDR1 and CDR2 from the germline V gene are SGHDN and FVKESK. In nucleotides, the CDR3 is TGTGCCAGCAGCCAGAGACTAGCCACAGATACGCAGTATTTT. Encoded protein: CASSQRLATDTQYF.

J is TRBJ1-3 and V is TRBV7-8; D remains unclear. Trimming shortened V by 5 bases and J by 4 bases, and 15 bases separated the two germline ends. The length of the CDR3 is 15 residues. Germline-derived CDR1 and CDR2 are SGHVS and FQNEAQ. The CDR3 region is CASSTDRLVGNTIYF. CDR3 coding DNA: TGTGCCAGCAGCACTGATAGATTGGTAGGAAACACCATATATTTT.

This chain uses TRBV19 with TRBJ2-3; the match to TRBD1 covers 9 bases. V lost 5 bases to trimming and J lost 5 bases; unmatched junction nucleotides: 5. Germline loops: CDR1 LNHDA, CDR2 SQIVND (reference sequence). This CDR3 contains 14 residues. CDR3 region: CASSVGQGRDTQYF. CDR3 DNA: TGTGCCAGTAGTGTTGGACAGGGGAGAGATACGCAGTATTTT.

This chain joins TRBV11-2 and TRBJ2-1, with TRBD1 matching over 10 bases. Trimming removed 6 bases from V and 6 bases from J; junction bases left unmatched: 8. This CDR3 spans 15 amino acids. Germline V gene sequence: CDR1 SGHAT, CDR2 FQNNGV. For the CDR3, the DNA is TGTGCCAGCAGTATCGGGACAGGGGCGGGCAATGAGCAGTTCTTC. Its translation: CASSIGTGAGNEQFF.

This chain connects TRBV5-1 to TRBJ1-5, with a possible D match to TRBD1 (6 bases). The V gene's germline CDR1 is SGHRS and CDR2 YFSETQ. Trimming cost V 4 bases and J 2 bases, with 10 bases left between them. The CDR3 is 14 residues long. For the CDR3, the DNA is TGCGCCAGCAGCGAGACAGGAGGCAATCAGCCCCAGCATTTT. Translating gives CASSETGGNQPQHF. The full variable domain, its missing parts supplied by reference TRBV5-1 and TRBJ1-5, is KAGVTQTPRYLIKTRGQQVTLSCSPISGHRSVSWYQQTPGQGLQFLFEYFSETQRNKGNFPGRFSGRQFSNSRSEMNVSTLELGDSALYLCASSETGGNQPQHFGDGTRLSIL.

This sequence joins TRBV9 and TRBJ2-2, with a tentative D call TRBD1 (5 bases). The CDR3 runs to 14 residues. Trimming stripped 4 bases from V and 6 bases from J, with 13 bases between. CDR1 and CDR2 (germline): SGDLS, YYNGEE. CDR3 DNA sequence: TGTGCCAGCAGCACCCCCCAGGGATCCGGGGAGCTGTTTTTT. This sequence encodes CASSTPQGSGELFF.

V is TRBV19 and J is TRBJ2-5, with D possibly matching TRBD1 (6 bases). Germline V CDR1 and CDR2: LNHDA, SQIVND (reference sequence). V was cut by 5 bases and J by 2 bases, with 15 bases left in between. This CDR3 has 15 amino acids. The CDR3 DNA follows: TGTGCCAGTAGTGACAGGAGACGGAGGCAAGAGACCCAGTACTTC. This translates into CASSDRRRRQETQYF.

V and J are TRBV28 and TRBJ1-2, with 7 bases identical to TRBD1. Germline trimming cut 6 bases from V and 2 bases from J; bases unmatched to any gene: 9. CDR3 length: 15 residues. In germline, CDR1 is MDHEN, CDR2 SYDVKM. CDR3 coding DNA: TGTGCCAGCAGCTCCCCAGGGGGTATAAACTATGGCTACACCTTC. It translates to CASSSPGGINYGYTF.

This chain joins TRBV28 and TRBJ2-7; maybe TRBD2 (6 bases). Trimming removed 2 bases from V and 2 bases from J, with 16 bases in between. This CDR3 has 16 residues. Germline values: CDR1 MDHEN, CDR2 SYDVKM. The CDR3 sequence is CASSLDGRGRTYEQYF. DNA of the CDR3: TGTGCCAGCAGTTTAGACGGGCGGGGAAGAACCTACGAGCAGTACTTC.

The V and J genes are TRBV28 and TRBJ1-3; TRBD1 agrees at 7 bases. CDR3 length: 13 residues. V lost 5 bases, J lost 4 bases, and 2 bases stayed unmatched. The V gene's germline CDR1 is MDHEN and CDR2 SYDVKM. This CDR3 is CASSRDRGNTIYF. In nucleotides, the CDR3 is TGTGCCAGCAGTCGGGACAGAGGAAACACCATATATTTT.

CDR3 bases: TGCGCCAGCAGCAACGGGACAGGCAATTCACCCCTCCACTTT. It codes for CASSNGTGNSPLHF. The chain uses TRBV5-1 and TRBJ1-6; 8 nucleotides line up with TRBD1. Germline loops: CDR1 SGHRS, CDR2 YFSETQ. Losses at the gene ends were 4 bases for V and 7 bases for J; bases not matched to a gene: 4. The CDR3 is 14 residues long.

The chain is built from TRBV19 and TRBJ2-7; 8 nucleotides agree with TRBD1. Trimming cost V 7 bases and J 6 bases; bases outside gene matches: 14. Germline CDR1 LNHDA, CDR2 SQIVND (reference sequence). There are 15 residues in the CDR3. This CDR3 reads CASTPEPRGLGEQYF. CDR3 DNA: TGTGCCAGTACCCCCGAACCCAGGGGGCTCGGCGAGCAGTACTTC.

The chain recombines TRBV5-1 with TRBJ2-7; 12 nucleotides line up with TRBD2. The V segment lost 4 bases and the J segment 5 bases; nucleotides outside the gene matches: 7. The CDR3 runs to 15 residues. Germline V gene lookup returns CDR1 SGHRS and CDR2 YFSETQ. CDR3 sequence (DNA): TGCGCCAGCAGCCCGGTACTAGCGGGAGGTCACGAGCAGTACTTC. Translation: CASSPVLAGGHEQYF.

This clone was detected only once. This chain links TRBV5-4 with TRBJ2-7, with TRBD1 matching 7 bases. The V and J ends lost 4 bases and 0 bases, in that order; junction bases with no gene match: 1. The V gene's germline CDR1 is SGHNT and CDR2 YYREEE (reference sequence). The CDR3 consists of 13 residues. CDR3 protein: CASSPGGSYEQYF. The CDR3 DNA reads TGTGCCAGCAGCCCAGGGGGCTCCTACGAGCAGTACTTC.

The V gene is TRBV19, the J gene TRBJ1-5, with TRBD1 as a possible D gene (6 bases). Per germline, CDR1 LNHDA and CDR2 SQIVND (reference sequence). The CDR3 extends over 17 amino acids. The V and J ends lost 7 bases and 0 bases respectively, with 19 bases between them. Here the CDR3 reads CASTKTGTFYSNQPQHF. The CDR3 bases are TGTGCCAGTACAAAAACCGGGACATTTTATAGCAATCAGCCCCAGCATTTT. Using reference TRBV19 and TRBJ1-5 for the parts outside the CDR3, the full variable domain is DGGITQSPKYLFRKEGQNVTLSCEQNLNHDAMYWYRQDPGQGLRLIYYSQIVNDFQKGDIAEGYSVSREKKESFPLTVTSAQKNPTAFYLCASTKTGTFYSNQPQHFGDGTRLSIL.

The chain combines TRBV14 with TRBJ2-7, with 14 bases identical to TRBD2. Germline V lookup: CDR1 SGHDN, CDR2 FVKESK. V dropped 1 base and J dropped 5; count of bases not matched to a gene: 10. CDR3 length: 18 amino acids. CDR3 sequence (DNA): TGTGCCAGCAGCCAAGCAGGGACTAGCGGGAGTTTGATCAACGAGCAGTACTTC. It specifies CASSQAGTSGSLINEQYF.

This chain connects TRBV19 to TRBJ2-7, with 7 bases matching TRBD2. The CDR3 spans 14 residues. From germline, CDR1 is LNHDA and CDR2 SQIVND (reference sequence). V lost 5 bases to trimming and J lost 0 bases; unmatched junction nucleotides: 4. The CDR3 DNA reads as TGTGCCAGTAGTCCCGGGGGGAGCTCCTACGAGCAGTACTTC. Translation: CASSPGGSSYEQYF.

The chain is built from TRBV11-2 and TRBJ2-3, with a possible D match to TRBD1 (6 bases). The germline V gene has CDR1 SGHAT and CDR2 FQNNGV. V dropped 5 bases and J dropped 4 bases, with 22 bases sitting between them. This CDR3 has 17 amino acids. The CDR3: CASSRRDEPGVPDTQYF. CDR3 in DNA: TGTGCCAGCAGCCGCCGAGACGAACCAGGGGTCCCAGATACGCAGTATTTT.

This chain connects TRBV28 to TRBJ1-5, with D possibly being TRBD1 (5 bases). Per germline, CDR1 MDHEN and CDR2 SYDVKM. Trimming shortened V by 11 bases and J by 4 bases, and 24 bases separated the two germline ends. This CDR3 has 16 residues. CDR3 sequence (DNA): TGTGCCGCGCGCTCCGGGACTTGGAGGGGTAATCAGCCCCAGCATTTT. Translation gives CAARSGTWRGNQPQHF. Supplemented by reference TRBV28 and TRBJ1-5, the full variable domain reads DVKVTQSSRYLVKRTGEKVFLECVQDMDHENMFWYRQDPGLGLRLIYFSYDVKMKEKGDIPEGYSVSREKKERFSLILESASTNQTSMYLCAARSGTWRGNQPQHFGDGTRLSIL.

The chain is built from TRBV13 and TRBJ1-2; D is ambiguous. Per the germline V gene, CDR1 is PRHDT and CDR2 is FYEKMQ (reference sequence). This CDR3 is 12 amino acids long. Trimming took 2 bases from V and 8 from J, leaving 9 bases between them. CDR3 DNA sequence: TGTGCCAGCAGCTTACTGTTCGTAGGCTACACCTTC. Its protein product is CASSLLFVGYTF.

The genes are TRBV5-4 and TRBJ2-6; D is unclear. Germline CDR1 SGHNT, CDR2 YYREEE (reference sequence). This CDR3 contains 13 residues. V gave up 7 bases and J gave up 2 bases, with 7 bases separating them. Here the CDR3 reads CASPSPGANVLTF. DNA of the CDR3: TGTGCCAGCCCGTCTCCTGGGGCCAACGTCCTGACTTTC.

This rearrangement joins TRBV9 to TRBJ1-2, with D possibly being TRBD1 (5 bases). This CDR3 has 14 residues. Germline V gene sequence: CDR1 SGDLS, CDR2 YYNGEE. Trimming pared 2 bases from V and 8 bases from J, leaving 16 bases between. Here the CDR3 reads CASSVGRGAKGYTF. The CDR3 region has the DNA TGTGCCAGCAGCGTGGGGCGCGGGGCTAAGGGCTACACCTTC.

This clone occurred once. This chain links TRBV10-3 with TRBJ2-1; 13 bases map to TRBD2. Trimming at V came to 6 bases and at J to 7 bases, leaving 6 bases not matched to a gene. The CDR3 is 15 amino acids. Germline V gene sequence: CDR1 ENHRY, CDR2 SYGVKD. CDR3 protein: CAISLTSGGANEQFF. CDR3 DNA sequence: TGTGCCATCAGCCTAACTAGCGGGGGGGCGAATGAGCAGTTCTTC.

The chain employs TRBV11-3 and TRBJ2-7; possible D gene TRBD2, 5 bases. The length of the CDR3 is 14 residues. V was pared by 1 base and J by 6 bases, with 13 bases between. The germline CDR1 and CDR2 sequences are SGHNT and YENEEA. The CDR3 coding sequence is TGTGCCAGCAGCTTAGGGCCTAGCACCGGCGAGCAGTACTTC. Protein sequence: CASSLGPSTGEQYF. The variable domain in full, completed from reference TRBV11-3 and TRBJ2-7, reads EAGVVQSPRYKIIEKKQPVAFWCNPISGHNTLYWYLQNLGQGPELLIRYENEEAVDDSQLPKDRFSAERLKGVDSTLKIQPAELGDSAVYLCASSLGPSTGEQYFGPGTRLTVT.